This T cell receptor (beta chain) was identified during a study of cytomegalovirus exposure and HLA in healthy donors. The study ran its PCR with 60 Vbeta and 13 Jbeta primers. Sequencing used immunoSEQ multiplex PCR; TCRdb keeps in-frame clones, though not all of them. The sample holds some 140,000 clones. V shed 5 bases and J shed 5 bases, with 16 bases lying between them. Germline CDR1 and CDR2: MGHDK and SYGVNS. The CDR3 totals 15 residues. This clonotype was sampled from a middle-aged woman in good health and CMV-seronegative. The sequencing input was PBMCs. V and J are TRBV25-1 and TRBJ1-5, with a tentative D call TRBD1 (5 bases). The CDR3 DNA follows: TGTGCCAGCAGTCCGAAGGGGCCCCCGGATCAGCCCCAGCATTTT. It specifies CASSPKGPPDQPQHF.